The source of this T cell receptor beta chain is a study of cytomegalovirus exposure and HLA in healthy donors. Study at large: Most donors, about 82% of a few hundred genotyped, fell in the Caucasian-associated ancestry cluster.

Points on this clone: Its antigen is undetermined.

Notes on the study in general: High sensitivity and specificity were reportedly achieved when the classifier diagnosed cytomegalovirus status. Segments of the TCR beta V type were, in most cases, productive about 90% or about 30% of the time in an earlier analysis.

The study ran its PCR with 60 Vbeta and 13 Jbeta primers. Assay used: immunoSEQ multiplex PCR; TCRdb lists only in-frame clones, some missing. This sample carries approximately 180,000 clones, about 72% of them seen once, and the ten largest clones take 2% to 2.5%. This CDR3 region has 15 residues. The V and J ends lost 4 bases and 2 bases, in that order; junction bases with no gene match: 6. CDR1 and CDR2 from the germline V gene are KGHSH and LQKENI. What was sequenced was PBMCs. This sequence joins TRBV18 and TRBJ1-1, with TRBD1 matching 8 bases. This TCR was recovered from a human donor in good health. This CDR3 reads CASSQAQGANTEAFF. CDR3 DNA: TGTGCCAGCTCACAGGCGCAGGGGGCAAACACTGAAGCTTTCTTT.